The 11 T cell receptor beta chains below all came from one sample that was sequenced in a study of T cell responses to AZD1222 COVID-19 vaccine. TCRdb's table, derived via immunoSEQ multiplex PCR, lists solely in-frame clones and lacks some. The table lists 140,000 to 150,000 clones, roughly 90% of them singletons. Sample: peripheral blood, taken on day 0 of AZD1222 vaccination. Receptor source: an adult in good health.

The chain joins TRBV5-4 to TRBJ1-1, with TRBD1 matching over 9 bases. Trimming took 4 bases from V and 0 from J; bases not matched to a gene: 7. This CDR3 contains 16 residues. CDR1 SGHNT and CDR2 YYREEE come from the germline V gene (reference sequence). The CDR3 DNA sequence: TGTGCCAGCAGCCCAAACGGACAGGGGATGAACACTGAAGCTTTCTTT. This translates into CASSPNGQGMNTEAFF.

The chain joins TRBV29-1 to TRBJ2-7; D may be TRBD2 (5 bases). V lost 5 bases, J lost 6 bases, and 14 bases lay in between. Germline V lookup: CDR1 SQVTM, CDR2 ANQGSEA. The CDR3 has 12 amino acids. CDR3 protein: CSVYGIGREQYF. The CDR3 bases are TGCAGCGTTTACGGGATCGGGCGCGAGCAGTACTTC.

This chain links TRBV29-1 with TRBJ2-1, with unresolved D. V gave up 7 bases and J gave up 9 bases, with 22 bases separating them. Per germline, CDR1 SQVTM and CDR2 ANQGSEA. There are 14 residues in the CDR3. This CDR3 reads CSALGGFSGSEQFF. CDR3 DNA: TGCAGCGCCCTAGGCGGCTTCTCAGGAAGTGAGCAGTTCTTC.

The V and J genes are TRBV15 and TRBJ1-6, with D possibly matching TRBD1 (6 bases). The CDR3 sequence is 15 residues long. Trimming cost V 0 bases and J 7 bases, with 10 bases left between them. The germline gives CDR1 LNHNV, CDR2 YYDKDF (reference sequence). The CDR3 reads CATSRDRGLNSPLHF. CDR3 nucleotides: TGTGCCACCAGCAGAGATAGGGGGTTAAATTCACCCCTCCACTTT.

The chain carries TRBV29-1 and TRBJ2-3; maybe TRBD1 (6 bases). The CDR3 is 14 amino acids. V shed 0 bases and J shed 4 bases, with 11 bases lying between them. In germline, CDR1 is SQVTM, CDR2 ANQGSEA. CDR3 amino acids: CSVEDPWTADTQYF. CDR3 DNA sequence: TGCAGCGTTGAAGACCCTTGGACAGCAGATACGCAGTATTTT.

A remark on this clone: Within the sample, other DNA sequences also encode this same CDR3. V gene TRBV6-5 combines with J gene TRBJ2-1; TRBD2 agrees at 8 bases. J was trimmed by 0 bases and V by 2 bases; bases with no gene match: 0. CDR1 and CDR2 (germline): MNHEY, SVGAGI. This CDR3 has 15 amino acids. CDR3 nucleotide sequence: TGTGCCAGCAGTTACGGGACTAGCTCCTACAATGAGCAGTTCTTC. This translates into CASSYGTSSYNEQFF.

Remarks on this clone: Other DNA sequences from this sample encode an identical CDR3 as well. The rearrangement links TRBV4-1 to TRBJ2-7; D possibly corresponds to TRBD2 (5 bases). This CDR3 has 14 amino acids. V lost 4 bases, J lost 3 bases, and 13 bases lay in between. CDR1 is MGHRA, CDR2 YSYEKL, per germline. The CDR3 here is CASSLLGEGYEQYF. In DNA, the CDR3 is TGCGCCAGCAGCCTCCTGGGAGAGGGCTACGAGCAGTACTTC.

CDR3 amino acids: CASSEGRSGILGEQFF. The CDR3 DNA is TGTGCCAGCAGTGAAGGGCGTAGCGGGATTTTAGGGGAGCAGTTCTTC. This chain connects TRBV2 to TRBJ2-1; 8 bases match TRBD2. With V trimmed by 1 base and J by 10 bases, 12 bases remained unmatched. This CDR3 has 16 residues. Germline CDR1 reads SNHLY; CDR2 reads FYNNEI.

The rearrangement joins TRBV3-1 (or the pseudogene TRBV3-2) to TRBJ2-7; D unclear. Between the trimmed V and J ends, which lost 0 bases and 3 bases, there was a span of 6 bases. Germline CDR1 reads LGHDT; CDR2 reads YNNKEL (reference sequence). The length of the CDR3 is 13 residues. CDR3 bases: TGTGCCAGCAGCCAAGACAGATTCTACGAGCAGTACTTC. Encoded protein: CASSQDRFYEQYF.

The chain recombines TRBV28 with TRBJ2-1; D is unresolved. This CDR3 comprises 15 residues. Germline V gene sequence: CDR1 MDHEN, CDR2 SYDVKM. V was trimmed by 6 bases and J by 5 bases, leaving 17 bases between them. As DNA, the CDR3 is TGTGCCAGCAGGTTGACAAATCGGATTAACAATGAGCAGTTCTTC. It translates to CASRLTNRINNEQFF.

The genes are TRBV12-5 and TRBJ2-5; D is ambiguous. With 9 bases removed from V and 2 bases from J, the gap between germline ends came to 16 bases. The V gene's germline CDR1 is LGHNT and CDR2 FRNRAP. CDR3 length: 14 residues. CDR3 residues: CASASSIPQETQYF. The DNA for the CDR3 is TGTGCTAGCGCCTCCAGCATTCCTCAAGAGACCCAGTACTTC.